The entry that follows covers one T cell receptor (beta chain) sequence. This sample is part of a study of T cell changes during pregnancy in multiple sclerosis. Using immunoSEQ multiplex PCR, the repertoire was profiled, and TCRdb retains in-frame clones only, with some absent. The table lists tens of thousands of clones, about 87% of them singletons. Trimming removed 7 bases at V and 5 bases at J, with 11 bases between. The CDR3 covers 12 residues. CDR1 is MNHNS, CDR2 SASEGT, per germline. The chain has TRBV6-1 and TRBJ1-1; TRBD1 might be the D (6 bases). The sequence was obtained from a female donor in good health, enrolled as a control in a pregnancy study. Sequenced material: CD8+ T cells from peripheral blood mononuclear cells, taken in the second trimester of pregnancy. In DNA, the CDR3 is TGTGCCAGCACGGCAGGGGATACTGAAGCTTTCTTT. Its protein product is CASTAGDTEAFF.